These 24 T cell receptor beta chains share one sample of origin, sequenced in a study of cytomegalovirus exposure and HLA in healthy donors. Primers for the PCR totalled 60 Vbeta and 13 Jbeta. The assay was immunoSEQ multiplex PCR, and TCRdb's table has in-frame clones only and misses some. Of 150,000 to 200,000 clones listed, approximately 80% are singletons. Sequencing input: PBMCs. Source of these receptors: a woman between 18 and 29 years old in good health and CMV-seropositive.

The genes are TRBV29-1 and TRBJ1-2; 7 nucleotides align to TRBD1. The germline V gene encodes CDR1 SQVTM and CDR2 ANQGSEA. V lost 1 base to trimming and J lost 6 bases; unmatched junction nucleotides: 8. CDR3 length equals 14 residues. The CDR3 coding sequence is TGCAGCGTTGAAGTCCGCAGGGGGGTCGATGGCTACACCTTC. It codes for CSVEVRRGVDGYTF. Drawing the rest from reference TRBV29-1 and TRBJ1-2, the complete variable domain is SAVISQKPSRDICQRGTSLTIQCQVDSQVTMMFWYRQQPGQSLTLIATANQGSEATYESGFVIDKFPISRPNLTFSTLTVSNMSPEDSSIYLCSVEVRRGVDGYTFGSGTRLTVV.

This clone turned up a few times. This chain links TRBV30 with TRBJ2-5; D gene ambiguous. Germline-derived CDR1 and CDR2 are GTSNPN and SVGIG (reference sequence). This CDR3 has 11 residues. V was pared by 5 bases and J by 5 bases, with 9 bases between. The CDR3 DNA sequence: TGTGCCTGGGCGAGCAGGGAGACCCAGTACTTC. Its translation is CAWASRETQYF.

V and J are TRBV5-6 and TRBJ1-2; TRBD1 might be the D (6 bases). Germline CDR1 SGHDT, CDR2 YYEEEE. This CDR3 comprises 15 residues. V gave up 3 bases and J gave up 2 bases, with 14 bases separating them. The CDR3 DNA follows: TGTGCCAGCAGCTCAACAGGGTTATCGAACTATGGCTACACCTTC. Translating it yields CASSSTGLSNYGYTF. Looking up the rest from reference TRBV5-6 and TRBJ1-2 gives the full variable domain: DAGVTQSPTHLIKTRGQQVTLRCSPKSGHDTVSWYQQALGQGPQFIFQYYEEEERQRGNFPDRFSGHQFPNYSSELNVNALLLGDSALYLCASSSTGLSNYGYTFGSGTRLTVV.

This chain uses TRBV6-6 with TRBJ2-5; 9 positions match TRBD1. Germline V gives CDR1 MNHNY, CDR2 SVGAGI (reference sequence). This CDR3 has 15 residues. Trimming took 7 bases from V and 5 from J; bases not matched to a gene: 11. For the CDR3, the DNA is TGTGCCAGCACCCTAGAGGGACAGGGTTGGGAGACCCAGTACTTC. It codes for CASTLEGQGWETQYF.

There are a few counts of this clone. This sequence joins TRBV9 and TRBJ2-3; weak D call: TRBD1 (6 bases). CDR3 length: 16 residues. Per the germline V gene, CDR1 is SGDLS and CDR2 is YYNGEE. Deletions cut 2 bases from V and 2 bases from J, with 15 bases between. The CDR3 DNA follows: TGTGCCAGCAGCGTGAGGGGGTCCGGGCCCACAGATACGCAGTATTTT. Translation: CASSVRGSGPTDTQYF.

V is TRBV4-2 and J is TRBJ2-1; 12 bases line up with TRBD2. Germline V CDR1 and CDR2: LGHNA, YNFKEQ. V shed 4 bases and J 7 bases; nucleotides not matched to a gene: 5. The CDR3 is made up of 15 amino acids. For the CDR3, the DNA is TGTGCCAGCAGCCGTAGGACTAGCGGGGCTAATGAGCAGTTCTTC. Its translation is CASSRRTSGANEQFF.

This rearrangement joins TRBV15 to TRBJ2-1, with TRBD2 identical over 11 bases. Germline trimming cut 1 base from V and 4 bases from J; bases unmatched to any gene: 3. Per the germline V gene, CDR1 is LNHNV and CDR2 is YYDKDF (reference sequence). CDR3 length equals 16 residues. The CDR3 loop reads CATSRAPSGGYNEQFF. The CDR3 DNA reads TGTGCCACCAGCAGAGCCCCTAGCGGGGGGTACAATGAGCAGTTCTTC.

This clone has just one count. V gene TRBV10-2 combines with J gene TRBJ2-4; TRBD2 aligns across 10 bases. CDR3 length: 14 residues. With 7 bases clipped from V and 9 bases from J, the junction kept 9 bases outside the gene matches. Germline CDR1 reads WSHSY; CDR2 reads SAAADI. The chain's CDR3 is CASKESGLAPIQYF. DNA for the CDR3: TGCGCCAGCAAAGAATCGGGACTAGCGCCCATTCAGTACTTC.

This chain joins TRBV9 and TRBJ2-3; the D gene is possibly TRBD1 (6 bases). The CDR3 is made up of 15 amino acids. V lost 3 bases, J lost 2 bases, and 13 bases lay in between. CDR1 and CDR2 (germline): SGDLS, YYNGEE. In DNA, the CDR3 is TGTGCCAGCAGCGGTACAGGGTGGAACACAGATACGCAGTATTTT. Protein: CASSGTGWNTDTQYF.

The chain recombines TRBV6-6 with TRBJ1-1, with TRBD1 as a possible D gene (5 bases). The CDR3 runs to 15 residues. The V gene's germline CDR1 is MNHNY and CDR2 SVGAGI (reference sequence). The V end was cut by 7 bases, the J end by 1 base, with 16 bases between. The CDR3 coding sequence is TGTGCCAGCACCAAGGGGTATTCAGCGAACACTGAAGCTTTCTTT. Amino acid sequence: CASTKGYSANTEAFF.

This chain connects TRBV5-4 to TRBJ1-2; D perhaps matches TRBD1 (5 bases). This CDR3 region has 12 residues. CDR1 and CDR2 (germline): SGHNT, YYREEE (reference sequence). V was shortened by 6 bases and J by 7 bases, with 13 bases between the two germline ends. The CDR3 DNA sequence: TGTGCCAGCAATAACGTCGGGGGTGGCTACACCTTC. This codes for CASNNVGGGYTF.

This clone turned up a few times. The chain employs TRBV18 and TRBJ2-7, with D possibly matching TRBD1 (6 bases). Germline assignment: CDR1 KGHSH and CDR2 LQKENI. The CDR3 contains 15 residues. Trimming took 3 bases from V and 3 from J, leaving 15 bases between them. This CDR3 is CASSPPGTSFYEQYF. As DNA, the CDR3 is TGTGCCAGCTCACCGCCAGGGACAAGCTTCTACGAGCAGTACTTC. The full variable domain, completed using reference TRBV18 and TRBJ2-7, is NAGVMQNPRHLVRRRGQEARLRCSPMKGHSHVYWYRQLPEEGLKFMVYLQKENIIDESGMPKERFSAEFPKEGPSILRIQQVVRGDSAAYFCASSPPGTSFYEQYFGPGTRLTVT.

The gene calls are TRBV6-1 and TRBJ2-1; D ambiguous. The V gene lost 3 bases and the J gene lost 2 bases, with 8 bases spanning the gap. Germline V lookup: CDR1 MNHNS, CDR2 SASEGT. CDR3 length: 14 amino acids. The CDR3 DNA is TGTGCCAGCAGTGAGGGCCTTCCCTACAATGAGCAGTTCTTC. Its translation: CASSEGLPYNEQFF.

V is TRBV30 and J is TRBJ2-5; tentative D call: TRBD1 (5 bases). Trimming cost V 1 base and J 3 bases, with 6 bases left between them. Germline CDR1 is GTSNPN and CDR2 is SVGIG (reference sequence). The CDR3 covers 12 residues. This CDR3 reads CAWSAGKETQYF. The CDR3 DNA is TGTGCCTGGAGTGCAGGGAAAGAGACCCAGTACTTC.

The rearrangement links TRBV9 to TRBJ1-3; tentative D call: TRBD1 (6 bases). V lost 3 bases and J lost 4, with 11 bases in between. This CDR3 has 14 amino acids. CDR1 and CDR2 from the germline V gene are SGDLS and YYNGEE. The CDR3 DNA reads TGTGCCAGCAGCGCACAGGGTGCCGGAAACACCATATATTTT. It encodes CASSAQGAGNTIYF. Full variable domain (rest looked up from reference TRBV9 and TRBJ1-3): DSGVTQTPKHLITATGQRVTLRCSPRSGDLSVYWYQQSLDQGLQFLIQYYNGEERAKGNILERFSAQQFPDLHSELNLSSLELGDSALYFCASSAQGAGNTIYFGEGSWLTVV.

The V gene is TRBV4-2, the J gene TRBJ2-6, with D possibly being TRBD1 (5 bases). Germline values: CDR1 LGHNA, CDR2 YNFKEQ. Trimming cost V 0 bases and J 0 bases, with 9 bases left between them. The CDR3 is 17 amino acids. Here the CDR3 reads CASSQEQGTSGANVLTF. CDR3 nucleotide sequence: TGTGCCAGCAGCCAAGAGCAGGGAACCTCTGGGGCCAACGTCCTGACTTTC.

The gene calls are TRBV7-9 and TRBJ2-1, with 9 bases aligning to TRBD1. CDR3 length: 15 residues. The ends lost 5 bases at V and 6 bases at J; junction bases unmatched: 8. Germline loops: CDR1 SEHNR, CDR2 FQNEAQ (reference sequence). The CDR3 reads CASSTHRGRINEQFF. The CDR3 DNA is TGTGCCAGCAGCACCCACAGGGGGCGGATCAATGAGCAGTTCTTC. Using reference TRBV7-9 and TRBJ2-1 for the parts outside the CDR3, the full variable domain is DTGVSQNPRHKITKRGQNVTFRCDPISEHNRLYWYRQTLGQGPEFLTYFQNEAQLEKSRLLSDRFSAERPKGSFSTLEIQRTEQGDSAMYLCASSTHRGRINEQFFGPGTRLTVL.

The DNA of the CDR3 is TGTGCCAGTAGTCCCGACGGGGGCACAGATACGCAGTATTTT. This encodes CASSPDGGTDTQYF. V is TRBV19 and J is TRBJ2-3, with a weak D call TRBD2 (5 bases). Germline CDR1 reads LNHDA; CDR2 reads SQIVND (reference sequence). The CDR3 is 14 residues long. V shed 5 bases and J shed 1 base, with 10 bases lying between them.

The chain couples TRBV2 to TRBJ1-2, with D uncertain. Between the trimmed V and J ends, which lost 3 bases and 6 bases, there was a span of 8 bases. The CDR3 loop spans 12 amino acids. In germline, CDR1 is SNHLY, CDR2 FYNNEI. The CDR3 region is CASSDARDGYTF. In DNA, the CDR3 is TGTGCCAGCAGTGATGCGAGGGATGGCTACACCTTC.

CDR3 loop: CASSLEGSGGAGDTQYF. CDR3 bases: TGTGCCAGCAGCTTGGAGGGGAGCGGGGGGGCTGGAGATACGCAGTATTTT. This chain connects TRBV5-6 to TRBJ2-3, with 10 bases aligning to TRBD2. Germline CDR1 SGHDT, CDR2 YYEEEE. The CDR3 length is 17 residues. V shed 0 bases, J shed 5 bases, and the junction held 9 bases outside the gene matches.

This clone was detected only once. This rearrangement joins TRBV28 to TRBJ2-7; possible D gene TRBD1, 5 bases. Germline-derived CDR1 and CDR2 are MDHEN and SYDVKM. Between the trimmed V and J ends, which lost 2 bases and 0 bases, there was a span of 8 bases. The CDR3 runs to 14 residues. The CDR3 DNA is TGTGCCAGCAGTTTAGGCAGGGCCTCCTACGAGCAGTACTTC. Its translation: CASSLGRASYEQYF.

This clone was seen a single time. The CDR3 loop reads CASRTETGASTEAFF. In DNA form, the CDR3 reads TGTGCCAGCAGGACTGAGACAGGGGCGAGCACTGAAGCTTTCTTT. The chain links TRBV6-4 to TRBJ1-1, with 8 bases identical to TRBD1. The V gene's germline CDR1 is MRHNA and CDR2 SNTAGT. The CDR3 has 15 amino acids. Losses at the gene ends were 6 bases for V and 4 bases for J; bases not matched to a gene: 10.

The V call is TRBV19, the J call TRBJ1-1; perhaps TRBD1 as D (5 bases). V lost 5 bases and J lost 3, with 13 bases in between. CDR3 length: 14 amino acids. Per the germline V gene, CDR1 is LNHDA and CDR2 is SQIVND (reference sequence). The CDR3 sequence is CASSVPGGDTEAFF. In nucleotides, the CDR3 is TGTGCCAGTAGTGTGCCCGGGGGTGACACTGAAGCTTTCTTT. Full variable domain (missing parts from reference TRBV19 and TRBJ1-1): DGGITQSPKYLFRKEGQNVTLSCEQNLNHDAMYWYRQDPGQGLRLIYYSQIVNDFQKGDIAEGYSVSREKKESFPLTVTSAQKNPTAFYLCASSVPGGDTEAFFGQGTRLTVV.

This rearrangement joins TRBV19 to TRBJ2-7, with 9 bases that match TRBD2. With 7 bases clipped from V and 3 bases from J, the junction kept 10 bases outside the gene matches. The CDR3 consists of 15 residues. Germline loops: CDR1 LNHDA, CDR2 SQIVND (reference sequence). The CDR3 reads CASTNPAGGLYEQYF. The CDR3 DNA is TGTGCCAGTACCAACCCCGCGGGGGGGCTCTACGAGCAGTACTTC.